This T cell receptor (beta chain) was documented in a study of blood T cells in healthy people across ages. The CDR3 extends over 14 amino acids. CDR1 and CDR2 from the germline V gene are MNHNY and SVGAGI (reference sequence). V gave up 1 base and J gave up 14 bases; unmatched junction bases: 11. Combining a sample-barcoded 5' primer with a J-beta primer mix, a second PCR ran for roughly 6 to 12 cycles. Paired-end reads containing CDR3 totaled no fewer than 2.5 million for each sample. MiXCR was run by TCRdb on the 5' RACE reads, yielding one entry per CDR3 protein. Of roughly 800,000 distinct CDR3 sequences listed, roughly 64% were seen once; the top ten hold approximately 20%. This clonotype was counted between two and nine times. Its antigen remains unidentified. Study-wide results and limits: Long-lived donors carried more naive CD4+ cells and greater diversity than aged donors.

This TCR was sampled from a man between 25 and 39 years old in good health. The sequenced sample consisted of blood. The J gene is TRBJ2-4, the V gene TRBV6-6; 7 bases map to TRBD2. CDR3 sequence (DNA): TGTGCCAGCAGTTACTATGACGACGGGGGGACGGAGTACTTC. Protein product: CASSYYDDGGTEYF.